Listed below are T cell receptor beta chains from one sample, sequenced in a study of blood T cell repertoires in COVID-19. The data were produced by immunoSEQ multiplex PCR, yet TCRdb's version contains in-frame clones alone and is incomplete. The sample lists approximately 50,000 clones, around 86% occurring once. The sample taken for sequencing was peripheral blood. The receptors originated from a human donor in a cohort sampled during active COVID-19. The CDR3 runs from the conserved cysteine through the conserved F or W. A D gene is named only where the DNA matches it firmly. Clone size appears in some rows only: once, few, many, or a class for an expanded clone.

j_call: TRBJ1-2
clone_size: few
d_call: NA
v_call: TRBV6-5
cdr3_nt: TGTGCCAGCAGTTACAGGTTTGGGACATATGGCTACACCTTC
cdr3_aa: CASSYRFGTYGYTF

j_call: TRBJ2-7
clone_size: NA
d_call: NA
v_call: TRBV5-1
cdr3_nt: TGCGCCAGCAGCCTGGACTCCTCGGGGGAGCAGTACTTC
cdr3_aa: CASSLDSSGEQYF

j_call: TRBJ2-3
clone_size: NA
d_call: TRBD2
v_call: TRBV27
cdr3_nt: TGTGCCAGCAGTCGAGGACTAGCGGGGGGCCTCACAGATACGCAGTATTTT
cdr3_aa: CASSRGLAGGLTDTQYF

j_call: TRBJ2-1
clone_size: NA
d_call: TRBD2
v_call: TRBV10-2
cdr3_nt: TGCGCCAGCACCCTAGGACTAGTCGGAGTTCAGCAGTTCTTC
cdr3_aa: CASTLGLVGVQQFF

j_call: TRBJ1-4
clone_size: NA
d_call: TRBD1
v_call: TRBV6-5
cdr3_nt: TGTGCCAGCAGGCGGACAGGGATTAATGAAAAACTGTTTTTT
cdr3_aa: CASRRTGINEKLFF

j_call: TRBJ2-5
clone_size: NA
d_call: NA
v_call: TRBV9
cdr3_nt: TGTGCCAGCAGCGTAGTATCGGGGGGCATGGAGACCCAGTACTTC
cdr3_aa: CASSVVSGGMETQYF

j_call: TRBJ2-1
clone_size: NA
d_call: TRBD1
v_call: TRBV5-4
cdr3_nt: TGTGCCAGCAGCGGAAGGACAGGGGGTACCTACAATGAGCAGTTCTTC
cdr3_aa: CASSGRTGGTYNEQFF

j_call: TRBJ1-6
clone_size: NA
d_call: TRBD1
v_call: TRBV5-6
cdr3_nt: TGTGCCAGCAGCATGGGACAGGGCTCCGGTAATTCACCCCTCCACTTT
cdr3_aa: CASSMGQGSGNSPLHF

j_call: TRBJ2-1
clone_size: NA
d_call: NA
v_call: TRBV25-1
cdr3_nt: TGTGCCAGCAGTAATCAGGGGTACAATGAGCAGTTCTTC
cdr3_aa: CASSNQGYNEQFF

j_call: TRBJ2-7
clone_size: once
d_call: NA
v_call: TRBV11-2
cdr3_nt: TGTGCCAGCAGCTTAGGGCCAGGGCAGAGCTCCTACGAGCAGTACTTC
cdr3_aa: CASSLGPGQSSYEQYF

j_call: TRBJ2-2
clone_size: NA
d_call: NA
v_call: TRBV12-3/TRBV12-4
cdr3_nt: TGTGCCAGCAGTTTTACAGGGGAGCTGTTTTTT
cdr3_aa: CASSFTGELFF

j_call: TRBJ1-5
clone_size: NA
d_call: NA
v_call: TRBV27
cdr3_nt: TGTGCCAGCAGTTTCCGGGGATCCATCCATAGCAATCAGCCCCAGCATTTT
cdr3_aa: CASSFRGSIHSNQPQHF

j_call: TRBJ1-2
clone_size: once
d_call: NA
v_call: TRBV7-8
cdr3_nt: TGTGCCAGCAGCTTAGTGGGGGGGGTTGACTATGGCTACACCTTC
cdr3_aa: CASSLVGGVDYGYTF

j_call: TRBJ2-3
clone_size: NA
d_call: TRBD2
v_call: TRBV5-1
cdr3_nt: TGCGCCAGCAGCCTCGGGACTAGCGGGAGAGGGACGCAGTATTTT
cdr3_aa: CASSLGTSGRGTQYF

j_call: TRBJ1-1
clone_size: once
d_call: TRBD1
v_call: TRBV18
cdr3_nt: TGTGCCAGCTCACCCCCTAACAGGGGAGACACTGAAGCTTTCTTT
cdr3_aa: CASSPPNRGDTEAFF